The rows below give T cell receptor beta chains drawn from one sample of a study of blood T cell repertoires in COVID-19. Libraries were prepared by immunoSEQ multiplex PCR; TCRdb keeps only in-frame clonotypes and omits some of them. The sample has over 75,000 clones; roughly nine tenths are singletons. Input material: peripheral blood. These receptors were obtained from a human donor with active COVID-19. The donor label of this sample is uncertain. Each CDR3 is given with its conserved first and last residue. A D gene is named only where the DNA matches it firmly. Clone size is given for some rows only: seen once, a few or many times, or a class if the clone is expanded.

CDR3aa: CAWSVGGRGRETQYF; CDR3nt: TGTGCCTGGAGTGTAGGCGGCAGGGGCCGGGAGACCCAGTACTTC; j_gene: TRBJ2-5; len: 15; d_gene: -; v_gene: TRBV30; abundance: -
CDR3aa: CASSSTGGNEQFF; CDR3nt: TGTGCCAGCAGCTCAACAGGGGGCAATGAGCAGTTCTTC; j_gene: TRBJ2-1; len: 13; d_gene: TRBD1; v_gene: TRBV5-6; abundance: few
CDR3aa: CASSTRGEGVGDTQYF; CDR3nt: TGTGCCAGCAGCACCCGGGGAGAGGGGGTGGGAGATACGCAGTATTTT; j_gene: TRBJ2-3; len: 16; d_gene: -; v_gene: TRBV9; abundance: -
CDR3aa: CASSLASVAGNTIYF; CDR3nt: TGTGCCAGCAGCTTAGCGTCAGTAGCGGGAAACACCATATATTTT; j_gene: TRBJ1-3; len: 15; d_gene: -; v_gene: TRBV7-6; abundance: -
CDR3aa: CASSYLGDTEAFF; CDR3nt: TGTGCCAGCAGTTATCTCGGGGACACTGAAGCTTTCTTT; j_gene: TRBJ1-1; len: 13; d_gene: -; v_gene: TRBV6-5; abundance: -
CDR3aa: CASSLVNPTGANSPLHF; CDR3nt: TGTGCCAGCAGTCTTGTGAACCCAACAGGGGCCAATTCACCCCTCCACTTT; j_gene: TRBJ1-6; len: 17; d_gene: TRBD1; v_gene: TRBV5-4; abundance: once
CDR3aa: CASSLFSELYGYTF; CDR3nt: TGTGCCAGCAGTTTATTTTCCGAGCTCTATGGCTACACCTTC; j_gene: TRBJ1-2; len: 14; d_gene: -; v_gene: TRBV28; abundance: -
CDR3aa: CASSPQRTRGLNGYTF; CDR3nt: TGCGCCAGCAGCCCGCAAAGAACCAGGGGTCTGAATGGCTACACCTTC; j_gene: TRBJ1-2; len: 16; d_gene: -; v_gene: TRBV4-1; abundance: -
CDR3aa: CASSRGASLLTDTQYF; CDR3nt: TGTGCCAGCAGTCGCGGTGCTAGCTTATTGACAGATACGCAGTATTTT; j_gene: TRBJ2-3; len: 16; d_gene: -; v_gene: TRBV27; abundance: -
CDR3aa: CSATAGNYGYTF; CDR3nt: TGCAGCGCTACCGCCGGGAACTATGGCTACACCTTC; j_gene: TRBJ1-2; len: 12; d_gene: -; v_gene: TRBV29-1; abundance: -
CDR3aa: CASSLGDRGYEQYF; CDR3nt: TGTGCCAGCAGTTTGGGTGACAGGGGATACGAGCAGTACTTC; j_gene: TRBJ2-7; len: 14; d_gene: TRBD1; v_gene: TRBV27; abundance: -
CDR3aa: CAISDGGGGYTF; CDR3nt: TGTGCCATCAGTGATGGGGGAGGCGGCTACACCTTC; j_gene: TRBJ1-2; len: 12; d_gene: -; v_gene: TRBV10-3; abundance: -
CDR3aa: CASSTGQGAVPSTDTQYF; CDR3nt: TGTGCCAGCAGCACCGGACAGGGGGCGGTCCCCAGCACAGATACGCAGTATTTT; j_gene: TRBJ2-3; len: 18; d_gene: TRBD1; v_gene: TRBV9; abundance: -
CDR3aa: CAWSVAGLSYNEQFF; CDR3nt: TGTGCCTGGAGTGTAGCAGGACTCTCCTACAATGAGCAGTTCTTC; j_gene: TRBJ2-1; len: 15; d_gene: -; v_gene: TRBV30; abundance: -
CDR3aa: CASSERRGRADTQYF; CDR3nt: TGTGCCAGCAGTGAACGGCGGGGGAGGGCAGATACGCAGTATTTT; j_gene: TRBJ2-3; len: 15; d_gene: TRBD2; v_gene: TRBV6-1; abundance: -
CDR3aa: CASSQGTSVPQETQYF; CDR3nt: TGCGCCAGCAGCCAAGGGACTAGCGTCCCCCAAGAGACCCAGTACTTC; j_gene: TRBJ2-5; len: 16; d_gene: TRBD2; v_gene: TRBV4-3; abundance: -
CDR3aa: CASRGTSPKNIQYF; CDR3nt: TGTGCCAGCAGGGGGACTAGCCCCAAAAACATTCAGTACTTC; j_gene: TRBJ2-4; len: 14; d_gene: TRBD2; v_gene: TRBV2; abundance: -
CDR3aa: CASRTRTSGTTYNEQFF; CDR3nt: TGTGCCAGCAGGACTAGGACTAGCGGGACGACCTACAATGAGCAGTTCTTC; j_gene: TRBJ2-1; len: 17; d_gene: TRBD2; v_gene: TRBV7-2; abundance: -
CDR3aa: CAISEILEAFNEKLFF; CDR3nt: TGTGCCATCAGTGAAATCCTGGAGGCCTTTAATGAAAAACTGTTTTTT; j_gene: TRBJ1-4; len: 16; d_gene: -; v_gene: TRBV10-3; abundance: -
CDR3aa: CASSQSQGGTEAFF; CDR3nt: TGTGCCAGCTCCCAGAGCCAGGGGGGCACTGAAGCTTTCTTT; j_gene: TRBJ1-1; len: 14; d_gene: TRBD1; v_gene: TRBV18; abundance: -
CDR3aa: CASSQLQGRTYNEQFF; CDR3nt: TGTGCCAGCAGCCAACTACAGGGCCGAACCTACAATGAGCAGTTCTTC; j_gene: TRBJ2-1; len: 16; d_gene: -; v_gene: TRBV7-9; abundance: -
CDR3aa: CASSPRGWDRGRTGELFF; CDR3nt: TGTGCCAGCAGCCCACGAGGATGGGACAGGGGGCGGACCGGGGAGCTGTTTTTT; j_gene: TRBJ2-2; len: 18; d_gene: TRBD1; v_gene: TRBV3-1/TRBV3-2; abundance: -
CDR3aa: CASSAGQVLTF; CDR3nt: TGTGCCAGCAGCGCCGGACAAGTCCTGACTTTC; j_gene: TRBJ2-6; len: 11; d_gene: -; v_gene: TRBV25-1; abundance: -
CDR3aa: CASSTFKSGTGGRGYTF; CDR3nt: TGTGCCAGTAGTACCTTTAAGTCCGGGACAGGGGGGCGCGGCTACACCTTC; j_gene: TRBJ1-2; len: 17; d_gene: TRBD1; v_gene: TRBV19; abundance: -
CDR3aa: CASSPDPGHSYEQYF; CDR3nt: TGTGCCAGCAGCCCCGATCCGGGACATTCCTACGAGCAGTACTTC; j_gene: TRBJ2-7; len: 15; d_gene: -; v_gene: TRBV9; abundance: -
CDR3aa: CASSQAPGKSGANVLTF; CDR3nt: TGTGCCAGCAGCCAAGCCCCAGGAAAGTCTGGGGCCAACGTCCTGACTTTC; j_gene: TRBJ2-6; len: 17; d_gene: -; v_gene: TRBV3-1/TRBV3-2; abundance: -
CDR3aa: CASIQGAVNTEAFF; CDR3nt: TGTGCCAGCATTCAGGGGGCCGTGAACACTGAAGCTTTCTTT; j_gene: TRBJ1-1; len: 14; d_gene: TRBD1; v_gene: TRBV6-6; abundance: -
CDR3aa: CASSLVASGLENTQYF; CDR3nt: TGTGCCAGCAGCTTAGTGGCTAGCGGACTTGAAAATACGCAGTATTTT; j_gene: TRBJ2-3; len: 16; d_gene: TRBD2; v_gene: TRBV7-9; abundance: -
CDR3aa: CATQPGVGQPQHF; CDR3nt: TGTGCCACCCAGCCGGGGGTGGGTCAGCCCCAGCATTTT; j_gene: TRBJ1-5; len: 13; d_gene: -; v_gene: TRBV28; abundance: once
CDR3aa: CASSPRRDTEAFF; CDR3nt: TGTGCCAGCAGTCCTCGTCGGGACACTGAAGCTTTCTTT; j_gene: TRBJ1-1; len: 13; d_gene: -; v_gene: TRBV7-2; abundance: -
CDR3aa: CASRGGSETQYF; CDR3nt: TGTGCCAGCAGAGGGGGTAGTGAGACCCAGTACTTC; j_gene: TRBJ2-5; len: 12; d_gene: -; v_gene: TRBV6-5; abundance: -
CDR3aa: CASSLNNRGETQYF; CDR3nt: TGTGCCAGCAGCTTAAATAACAGAGGGGAGACCCAGTACTTC; j_gene: TRBJ2-5; len: 14; d_gene: -; v_gene: TRBV7-9; abundance: -
CDR3aa: CASSVGAGRNSPLHF; CDR3nt: TGTGCCAGCAGCGTAGGTGCAGGGAGGAATTCACCCCTCCACTTT; j_gene: TRBJ1-6; len: 15; d_gene: -; v_gene: TRBV9; abundance: -
CDR3aa: CASSQEDWDNYGYTF; CDR3nt: TGCGCCAGCAGCCAGGAGGACTGGGATAACTATGGCTACACCTTC; j_gene: TRBJ1-2; len: 15; d_gene: -; v_gene: TRBV4-1; abundance: -
CDR3aa: CASSLYYRAGGRTDTQYF; CDR3nt: TGTGCCAGCAGTTTATACTATCGCGCGGGGGGGCGCACAGATACGCAGTATTTT; j_gene: TRBJ2-3; len: 18; d_gene: TRBD2; v_gene: TRBV28; abundance: -
CDR3aa: CASSLTGARGEKLFF; CDR3nt: TGCGCCAGCAGCCTGACAGGGGCGCGGGGTGAAAAACTGTTTTTT; j_gene: TRBJ1-4; len: 15; d_gene: TRBD1; v_gene: TRBV5-1; abundance: once
CDR3aa: CASSRGQAYEQYF; CDR3nt: TGCGCCAGCAGCAGAGGACAGGCATACGAGCAGTACTTC; j_gene: TRBJ2-7; len: 13; d_gene: TRBD1; v_gene: TRBV10-2; abundance: once
CDR3aa: CATRTDRGREKLFF; CDR3nt: TGTGCCACCAGAACGGACAGGGGGCGTGAAAAACTGTTTTTT; j_gene: TRBJ1-4; len: 14; d_gene: TRBD1; v_gene: TRBV15; abundance: -
CDR3aa: CASSRDRSQNYGYTF; CDR3nt: TGCGCCAGCAGCCGTGACAGAAGTCAGAACTATGGCTACACCTTC; j_gene: TRBJ1-2; len: 15; d_gene: -; v_gene: TRBV4-3; abundance: -
CDR3aa: CASERSGQGASGYTF; CDR3nt: TGTGCCAGCGAGCGTAGCGGACAGGGGGCGAGTGGCTACACCTTC; j_gene: TRBJ1-2; len: 15; d_gene: TRBD1; v_gene: TRBV9; abundance: -
CDR3aa: CASSEFGGGSNPGELFF; CDR3nt: TGTGCCAGCAGTGAATTCGGGGGGGGCAGCAATCCCGGGGAGCTGTTTTTT; j_gene: TRBJ2-2; len: 17; d_gene: TRBD2; v_gene: TRBV6-4; abundance: -
CDR3aa: CASSIVIRNQPQHF; CDR3nt: TGTGCCAGTAGTATTGTCATCCGCAATCAGCCCCAGCATTTT; j_gene: TRBJ1-5; len: 14; d_gene: -; v_gene: TRBV19; abundance: -
CDR3aa: CASSSGGSSYNEQFF; CDR3nt: TGTGCCAGCAGTAGCGGGGGGAGCTCCTACAATGAGCAGTTCTTC; j_gene: TRBJ2-1; len: 15; d_gene: TRBD2; v_gene: TRBV2; abundance: -
CDR3aa: CASSIGSTEAFF; CDR3nt: TGTGCCAGTAGTATAGGGAGCACTGAAGCTTTCTTT; j_gene: TRBJ1-1; len: 12; d_gene: -; v_gene: TRBV19; abundance: -
CDR3aa: CASSPTGSNEKLFF; CDR3nt: TGTGCCAGCTCACCGACAGGCTCTAATGAAAAACTGTTTTTT; j_gene: TRBJ1-4; len: 14; d_gene: -; v_gene: TRBV18; abundance: -
CDR3aa: CASSRSFRYEQYF; CDR3nt: TGTGCCAGTAGTCGTAGTTTCCGCTACGAGCAGTACTTC; j_gene: TRBJ2-7; len: 13; d_gene: -; v_gene: TRBV6-5; abundance: -
CDR3aa: CASSSGGTYEQYF; CDR3nt: TGTGCCAGCAGTAGCGGGGGGACCTACGAGCAGTACTTC; j_gene: TRBJ2-7; len: 13; d_gene: TRBD2; v_gene: TRBV6-2/TRBV6-3; abundance: -
CDR3aa: CASSSHLGPKTDTQYF; CDR3nt: TGTGCCAGCAGCTCGCACCTTGGGCCCAAAACAGATACGCAGTATTTT; j_gene: TRBJ2-3; len: 16; d_gene: -; v_gene: TRBV7-3; abundance: -
CDR3aa: CASSVGTGPGNTIYF; CDR3nt: TGTGCCAGCAGCGTAGGAACAGGCCCTGGAAACACCATATATTTT; j_gene: TRBJ1-3; len: 15; d_gene: -; v_gene: TRBV9; abundance: -
CDR3aa: CASRTSGGPLEYF; CDR3nt: TGTGCCAGCAGGACTAGCGGGGGCCCATTGGAGTACTTC; j_gene: TRBJ2-5; len: 13; d_gene: TRBD2; v_gene: TRBV5-4; abundance: -
CDR3aa: CASSTFDRGYNSPLHF; CDR3nt: TGTGCCAGTAGCACCTTCGACAGGGGATATAATTCACCCCTCCACTTT; j_gene: TRBJ1-6; len: 16; d_gene: TRBD1; v_gene: TRBV19; abundance: -
CDR3aa: CASSLTGTGKYEQYF; CDR3nt: TGTGCCAGCAGTTTAACAGGGACAGGGAAGTACGAGCAGTACTTC; j_gene: TRBJ2-7; len: 15; d_gene: TRBD1; v_gene: TRBV27; abundance: -
CDR3aa: CASSYGLQGALDTQYF; CDR3nt: TGTGCCAGCAGTTACGGGCTACAGGGGGCTTTAGATACGCAGTATTTT; j_gene: TRBJ2-3; len: 16; d_gene: TRBD1; v_gene: TRBV6-2/TRBV6-3; abundance: -
CDR3aa: CASRPGVRYGYTF; CDR3nt: TGTGCCAGTAGGCCAGGGGTTCGCTATGGCTACACCTTC; j_gene: TRBJ1-2; len: 13; d_gene: -; v_gene: TRBV19; abundance: -
CDR3aa: CASRQELNTEAFF; CDR3nt: TGTGCCTCCCGACAGGAATTAAACACTGAAGCTTTCTTT; j_gene: TRBJ1-1; len: 13; d_gene: -; v_gene: TRBV2; abundance: -